Following are 13 T cell receptor beta chains from one sample sequenced in a study of shared clonotypes between healthy human individuals. The table came from immunoSEQ multiplex PCR; TCRdb's copy has only in-frame clones and leaves some out. The table lists more than 2 million clones, just under 95% of them singletons. CD45RO-negative CD8 cells positively selected for CCR7 made up the naive population, which excluded terminally differentiated effector memory CD45RA+ cells. What was sequenced was naive CD8+ T cells sorted from blood. Every receptor here comes from a man aged 18 to 29 in good health.

As regards this clone: Other DNA sequences within the sample encode an identical CDR3. This rearrangement joins TRBV11-2 to TRBJ2-5; D tentatively reads TRBD1 or TRBD2 (5 bases each). The CDR3 has 14 amino acids. From germline, CDR1 is SGHAT and CDR2 FQNNGV. The ends were cut back, 5 bases at V and 0 bases at J, with 10 bases in the middle. CDR3 in amino acids: CASSLGPYQETQYF. The CDR3 DNA reads as TGTGCCAGCAGCCTGGGACCGTACCAAGAGACCCAGTACTTC.

V and J are TRBV19 and TRBJ1-4, with D uncertain. The germline gives CDR1 LNHDA, CDR2 SQIVND (reference sequence). V shed 6 bases and J shed 6 bases, with 11 bases lying between them. The CDR3 covers 13 residues. The CDR3 bases are TGTGCCAGTAGGTCGACCTTTGATGAAAAACTGTTTTTT. Translating it yields CASRSTFDEKLFF.

V usage is TRBV27 and J usage is TRBJ2-7, with D unresolved. Germline CDR1 and CDR2: MNHEY and SMNVEV (reference sequence). V was trimmed by 5 bases and J by 0 bases, leaving 17 bases between them. This CDR3 contains 16 residues. CDR3 DNA: TGTGCCAGCAGTCTCGATAGCTTCTGGAGCTCCTACGAGCAGTACTTC. Its translation is CASSLDSFWSSYEQYF.

The chain employs TRBV7-9 and TRBJ2-4; D is unresolved. CDR3 length equals 15 residues. Trimming stripped 5 bases from V and 0 bases from J, with 11 bases between. Germline CDR1 SEHNR, CDR2 FQNEAQ (reference sequence). CDR3 nucleotides: TGTGCCAGCAGCGACGCAGGATCAGCCAAAAACATTCAGTACTTC. Protein product: CASSDAGSAKNIQYF.

J is TRBJ2-5 and V is TRBV2; either TRBD1 or TRBD2 may supply D (5 bases each). V lost 6 bases to trimming and J lost 5 bases, with 16 bases between them. There are 14 residues in the CDR3. The germline V gene encodes CDR1 SNHLY and CDR2 FYNNEI. The CDR3 sequence: CASSGVGVGETQYF. As DNA, the CDR3 is TGTGCCAGCAGCGGGGTGGGGGTAGGCGAGACCCAGTACTTC.

The CDR3 loop reads CASSQDSRDYGYTF. CDR3 nucleotide sequence: TGTGCCAGCAGCCAAGATAGCAGGGACTATGGCTACACCTTC. The chain combines TRBV14 with TRBJ1-2; the D gene is possibly TRBD1 (5 bases). Germline CDR1 is SGHDN and CDR2 is FVKESK. V was clipped by 0 bases and J by 3 bases, with 8 bases between them. The CDR3 spans 14 residues.

The J gene is TRBJ1-1, the V gene TRBV19, with a tentative D call TRBD1 (6 bases). CDR3 length: 14 residues. CDR1 is LNHDA, CDR2 SQIVND, per germline (reference sequence). V gave up 2 bases and J gave up 8 bases, with 15 bases separating them. As DNA, the CDR3 is TGTGCCAGTAGTATATATGGGGACATTTCCGAAGCTTTCTTT. This translates into CASSIYGDISEAFF.

This clone was counted once. The chain joins TRBV5-6 to TRBJ2-1; TRBD2 might be the D (5 bases). The CDR3 has 16 residues. The germline V gene encodes CDR1 SGHDT and CDR2 YYEEEE. Trimming left V 4 bases short and J 5 bases short, with 19 bases between. CDR3 nucleotide sequence: TGTGCCAGCAGCCCGTGGGAACGGGGTTGGGACAATGAGCAGTTCTTC. Translating gives CASSPWERGWDNEQFF. Drawing the rest from reference TRBV5-6 and TRBJ2-1, the complete variable domain is DAGVTQSPTHLIKTRGQQVTLRCSPKSGHDTVSWYQQALGQGPQFIFQYYEEEERQRGNFPDRFSGHQFPNYSSELNVNALLLGDSALYLCASSPWERGWDNEQFFGPGTRLTVL.

For this clone: The same CDR3 arises from other DNA sequences in this sample as well. This chain uses TRBV9 with TRBJ1-2; D unclear. This CDR3 has 13 amino acids. Germline CDR1 SGDLS, CDR2 YYNGEE. Trimming took off 2 bases at V and 3 bases at J, with 8 bases between the two ends. The CDR3 region has the DNA TGTGCCAGCAGCGTCGGGCAGTACTATGGCTACACCTTC. This translates into CASSVGQYYGYTF. The full variable domain, in which reference TRBV9 and TRBJ1-2 provide the parts outside the CDR3, is DSGVTQTPKHLITATGQRVTLRCSPRSGDLSVYWYQQSLDQGLQFLIQYYNGEERAKGNILERFSAQQFPDLHSELNLSSLELGDSALYFCASSVGQYYGYTFGSGTRLTVV.

The V gene is TRBV19, the J gene TRBJ2-3; a weak D match, TRBD1 (5 bases). The germline V gene has CDR1 LNHDA and CDR2 SQIVND (reference sequence). CDR3 length equals 16 residues. Trimming cost V 5 bases and J 4 bases, with 19 bases left between them. For the CDR3, the DNA is TGTGCCAGTAGTTGGAACTTTTTGGGGCGAGCAGATACGCAGTATTTT. Translation: CASSWNFLGRADTQYF.

This clone has a single count. J is TRBJ2-7 and V is TRBV6-5; D possibly matches TRBD1 or TRBD2 (6 bases each). V gave up 0 bases and J gave up 7 bases, with 16 bases separating them. Germline loops: CDR1 MNHEY, CDR2 SVGAGI. The CDR3 totals 15 residues. Here the CDR3 reads CASSYSEGHLKEQYF. DNA of the CDR3: TGTGCCAGCAGTTACTCGGAGGGACACCTCAAAGAGCAGTACTTC.

The rearrangement links TRBV5-1 to TRBJ2-1; no firm D call. The V and J ends lost 0 bases and 9 bases respectively, with 10 bases between them. This CDR3 is 13 amino acids long. Germline CDR1 SGHRS, CDR2 YFSETQ. The CDR3 sequence is CASSLEPLVEQFF. DNA for the CDR3: TGCGCCAGCAGCTTGGAACCCCTGGTTGAGCAGTTCTTC.

V is TRBV6-5 and J is TRBJ2-1; 9 nucleotides match TRBD2. CDR1 MNHEY and CDR2 SVGAGI come from the germline V gene. The CDR3 has 15 amino acids. After removal of 4 bases from V and 5 bases from J, the junction contained 6 bases not matched to a gene. In DNA, the CDR3 is TGTGCCAGCAGTTTAGCGGGAGTAAACAACAATGAGCAGTTCTTC. Translation: CASSLAGVNNNEQFF.